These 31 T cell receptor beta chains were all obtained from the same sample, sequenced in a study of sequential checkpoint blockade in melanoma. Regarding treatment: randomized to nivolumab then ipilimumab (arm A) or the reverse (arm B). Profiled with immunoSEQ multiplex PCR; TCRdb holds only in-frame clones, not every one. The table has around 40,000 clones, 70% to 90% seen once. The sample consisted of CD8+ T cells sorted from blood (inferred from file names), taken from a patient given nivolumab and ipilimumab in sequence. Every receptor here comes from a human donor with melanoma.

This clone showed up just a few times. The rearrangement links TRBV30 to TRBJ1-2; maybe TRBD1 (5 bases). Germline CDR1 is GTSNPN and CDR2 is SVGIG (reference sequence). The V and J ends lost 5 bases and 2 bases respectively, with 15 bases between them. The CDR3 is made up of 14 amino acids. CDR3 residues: CAWLQVHNNYGYTF. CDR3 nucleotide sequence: TGTGCCTGGCTACAGGTCCATAACAACTATGGCTACACCTTC.

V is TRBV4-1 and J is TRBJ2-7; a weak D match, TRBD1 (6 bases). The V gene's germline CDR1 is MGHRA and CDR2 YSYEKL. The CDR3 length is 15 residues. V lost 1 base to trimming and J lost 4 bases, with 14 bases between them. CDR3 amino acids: CASSQVRRDNYEQYF. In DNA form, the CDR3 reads TGCGCCAGCAGCCAAGTTCGCAGGGACAATTACGAGCAGTACTTC.

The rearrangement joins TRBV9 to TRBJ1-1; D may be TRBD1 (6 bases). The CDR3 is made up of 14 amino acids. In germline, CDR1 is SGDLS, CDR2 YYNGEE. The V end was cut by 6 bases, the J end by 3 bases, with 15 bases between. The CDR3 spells CASTPPDSYTEAFF. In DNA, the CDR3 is TGTGCCAGCACCCCGCCGGACAGCTACACTGAAGCTTTCTTT.

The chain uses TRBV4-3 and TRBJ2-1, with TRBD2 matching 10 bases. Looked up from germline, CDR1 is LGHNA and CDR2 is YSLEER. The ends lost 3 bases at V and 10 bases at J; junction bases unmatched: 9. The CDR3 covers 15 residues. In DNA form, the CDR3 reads TGCGCCAGCAGCCACGGACTAGCGGACTCTTGGGAGCAGTTCTTC. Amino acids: CASSHGLADSWEQFF.

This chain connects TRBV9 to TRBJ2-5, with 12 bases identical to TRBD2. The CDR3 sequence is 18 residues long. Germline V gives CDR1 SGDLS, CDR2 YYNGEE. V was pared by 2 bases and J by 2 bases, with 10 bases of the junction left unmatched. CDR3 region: CASSVNPGLAGPQETQYF. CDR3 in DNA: TGTGCCAGCAGCGTCAACCCGGGACTAGCGGGCCCTCAAGAGACCCAGTACTTC. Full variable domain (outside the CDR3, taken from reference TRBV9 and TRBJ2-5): DSGVTQTPKHLITATGQRVTLRCSPRSGDLSVYWYQQSLDQGLQFLIQYYNGEERAKGNILERFSAQQFPDLHSELNLSSLELGDSALYFCASSVNPGLAGPQETQYFGPGTRLLVL.

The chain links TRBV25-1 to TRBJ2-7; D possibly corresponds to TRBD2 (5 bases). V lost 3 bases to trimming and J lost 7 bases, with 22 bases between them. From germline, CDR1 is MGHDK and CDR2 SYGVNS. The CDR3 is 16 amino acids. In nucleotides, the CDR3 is TGTGCCAGCAGTGATTTTCCCGGACCACAACCGGGGGAGCAGTACTTC. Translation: CASSDFPGPQPGEQYF.

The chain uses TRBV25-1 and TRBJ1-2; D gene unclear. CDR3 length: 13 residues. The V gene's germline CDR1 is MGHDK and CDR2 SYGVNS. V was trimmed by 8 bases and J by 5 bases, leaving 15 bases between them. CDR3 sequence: CASSEGGWYGYTF. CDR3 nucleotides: TGTGCCAGCTCAGAGGGAGGCTGGTATGGCTACACCTTC.

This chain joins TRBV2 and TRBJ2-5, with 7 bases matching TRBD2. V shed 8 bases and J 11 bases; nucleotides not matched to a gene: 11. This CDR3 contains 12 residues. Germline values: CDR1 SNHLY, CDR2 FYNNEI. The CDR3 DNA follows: TGTGCCAGCCTGGGGGAGGCGGGGGAGCAGTACTTC. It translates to CASLGEAGEQYF. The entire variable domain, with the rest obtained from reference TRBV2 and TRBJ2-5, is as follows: EPEVTQTPSHQVTQMGQEVILRCVPISNHLYFYWYRQILGQKVEFLVSFYNNEISEKSEIFDDQFSVERPDGSNFTLKIRSTKLEDSAMYFCASLGEAGEQYFGPGTRLLVL.

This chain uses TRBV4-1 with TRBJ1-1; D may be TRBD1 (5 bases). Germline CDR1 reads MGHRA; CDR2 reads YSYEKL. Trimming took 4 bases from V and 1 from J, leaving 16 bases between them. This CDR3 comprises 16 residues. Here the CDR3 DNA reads TGCGCCAGCAGCCCTCAACGGGGGGTCCCGAACACTGAAGCTTTCTTT. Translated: CASSPQRGVPNTEAFF.

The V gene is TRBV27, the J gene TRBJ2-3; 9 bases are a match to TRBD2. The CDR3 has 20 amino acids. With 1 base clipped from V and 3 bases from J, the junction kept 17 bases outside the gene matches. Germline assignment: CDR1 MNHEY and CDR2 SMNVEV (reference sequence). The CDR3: CASSLYPSGITLGGTDTQYF. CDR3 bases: TGTGCCAGCAGTTTATATCCTAGCGGGATAACGCTTGGAGGTACAGATACGCAGTATTTT.

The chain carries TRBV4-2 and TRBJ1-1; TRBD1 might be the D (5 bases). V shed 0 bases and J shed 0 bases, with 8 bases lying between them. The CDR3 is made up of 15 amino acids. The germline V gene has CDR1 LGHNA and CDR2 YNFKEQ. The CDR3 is CASSQDGGMNTEAFF. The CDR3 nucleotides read TGTGCCAGCAGCCAAGATGGGGGGATGAACACTGAAGCTTTCTTT.

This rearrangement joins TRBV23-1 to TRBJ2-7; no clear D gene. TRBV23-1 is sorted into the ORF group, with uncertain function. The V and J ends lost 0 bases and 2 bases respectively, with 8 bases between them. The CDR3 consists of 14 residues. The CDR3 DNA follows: TGCGCCAGCAGTCAATCTTGGAGCGCCTACGAGCAGTACGTC. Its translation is CASSQSWSAYEQYV.

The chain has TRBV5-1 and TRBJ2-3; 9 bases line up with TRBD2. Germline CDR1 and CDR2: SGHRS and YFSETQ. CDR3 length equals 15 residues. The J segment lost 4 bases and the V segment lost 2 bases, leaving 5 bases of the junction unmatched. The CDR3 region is CASSLGGGGPDTQYF. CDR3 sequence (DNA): TGCGCCAGCAGCTTAGGCGGGGGGGGACCAGATACGCAGTATTTT.

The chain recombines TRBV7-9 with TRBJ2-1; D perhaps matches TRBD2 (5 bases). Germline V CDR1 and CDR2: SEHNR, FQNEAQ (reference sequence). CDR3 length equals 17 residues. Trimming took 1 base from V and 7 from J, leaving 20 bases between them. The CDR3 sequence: CASSLGPRGVTENEQFF. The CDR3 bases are TGTGCCAGCAGCTTAGGGCCACGGGGAGTTACCGAGAATGAGCAGTTCTTC. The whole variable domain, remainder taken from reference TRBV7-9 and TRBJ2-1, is DTGVSQNPRHKITKRGQNVTFRCDPISEHNRLYWYRQTLGQGPEFLTYFQNEAQLEKSRLLSDRFSAERPKGSFSTLEIQRTEQGDSAMYLCASSLGPRGVTENEQFFGPGTRLTVL.

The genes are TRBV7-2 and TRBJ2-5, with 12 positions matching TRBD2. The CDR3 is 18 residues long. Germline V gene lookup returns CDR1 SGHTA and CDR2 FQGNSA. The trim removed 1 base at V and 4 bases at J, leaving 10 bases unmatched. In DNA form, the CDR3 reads TGTGCCAGCAGCTTAGATCTGCTAGCGGGAGGGGGGGGAGAGACCCAGTACTTC. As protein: CASSLDLLAGGGGETQYF.

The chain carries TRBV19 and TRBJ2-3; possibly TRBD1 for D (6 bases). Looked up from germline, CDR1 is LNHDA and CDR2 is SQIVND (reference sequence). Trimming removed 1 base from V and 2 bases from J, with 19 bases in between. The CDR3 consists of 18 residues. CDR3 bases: TGTGCCAGTAGTATAGTAGGCGGACAGACCGGGACCACAGATACGCAGTATTTT. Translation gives CASSIVGGQTGTTDTQYF.

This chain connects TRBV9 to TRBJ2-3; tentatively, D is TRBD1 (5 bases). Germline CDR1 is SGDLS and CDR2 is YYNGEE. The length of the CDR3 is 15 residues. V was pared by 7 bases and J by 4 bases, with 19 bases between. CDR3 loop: CASRLGAGEADTQYF. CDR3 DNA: TGTGCCAGCCGGCTTGGGGCCGGAGAGGCAGATACGCAGTATTTT.

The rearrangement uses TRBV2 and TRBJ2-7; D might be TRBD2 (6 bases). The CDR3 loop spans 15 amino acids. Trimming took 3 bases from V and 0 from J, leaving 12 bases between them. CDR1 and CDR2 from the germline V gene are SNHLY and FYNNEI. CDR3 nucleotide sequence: TGTGCCAGCAGTGAGGTAAGGCGGGGCTCCTACGAGCAGTACGTC. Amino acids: CASSEVRRGSYEQYV.

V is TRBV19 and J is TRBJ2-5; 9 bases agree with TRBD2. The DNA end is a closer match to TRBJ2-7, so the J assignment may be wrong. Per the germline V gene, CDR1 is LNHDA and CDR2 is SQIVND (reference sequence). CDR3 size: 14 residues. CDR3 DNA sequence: TGTGCCAGTAGTATATTAGCGGGGGCCTACGAGCAGTACTTC. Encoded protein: CASSILAGAYEQYF.

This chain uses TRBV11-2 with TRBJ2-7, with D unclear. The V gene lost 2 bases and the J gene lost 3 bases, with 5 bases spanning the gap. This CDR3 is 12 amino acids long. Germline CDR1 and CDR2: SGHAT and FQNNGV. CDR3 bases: TGTGCCAGCAGCTTAATTCGCTACGAGCAGTACTTC. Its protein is CASSLIRYEQYF.

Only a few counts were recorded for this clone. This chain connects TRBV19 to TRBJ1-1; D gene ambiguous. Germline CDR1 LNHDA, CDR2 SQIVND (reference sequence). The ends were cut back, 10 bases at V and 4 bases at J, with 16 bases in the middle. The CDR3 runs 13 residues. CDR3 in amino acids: CATSALLPTEAFF. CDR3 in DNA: TGTGCCACCTCCGCCCTTCTACCCACTGAAGCTTTCTTT.

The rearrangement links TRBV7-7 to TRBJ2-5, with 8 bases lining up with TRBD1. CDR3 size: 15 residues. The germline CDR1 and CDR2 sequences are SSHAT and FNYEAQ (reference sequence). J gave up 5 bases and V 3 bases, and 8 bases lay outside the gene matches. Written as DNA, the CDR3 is TGTGCCAGCAGCTTCGTGGACAGGGCCCAGGAGACCCAGTACTTC. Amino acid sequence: CASSFVDRAQETQYF.

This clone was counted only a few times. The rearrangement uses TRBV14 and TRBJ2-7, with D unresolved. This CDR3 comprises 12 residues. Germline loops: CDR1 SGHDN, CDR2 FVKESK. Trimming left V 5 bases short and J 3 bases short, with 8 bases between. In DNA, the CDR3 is TGTGCCAGCAGCATAACACACTACGAGCAGTACTTC. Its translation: CASSITHYEQYF. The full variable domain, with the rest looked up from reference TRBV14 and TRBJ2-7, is EAGVTQFPSHSVIEKGQTVTLRCDPISGHDNLYWYRRVMGKEIKFLLHFVKESKQDESGMPNNRFLAERTGGTYSTLKVQPAELEDSGVYFCASSITHYEQYFGPGTRLTVT.

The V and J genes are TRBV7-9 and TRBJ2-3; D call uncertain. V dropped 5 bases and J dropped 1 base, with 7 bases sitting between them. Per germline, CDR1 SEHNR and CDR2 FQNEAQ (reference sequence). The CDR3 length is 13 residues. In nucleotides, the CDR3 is TGTGCCAGCAGCCCTCGTGGCACAGATACGCAGTATTTT. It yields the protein CASSPRGTDTQYF.

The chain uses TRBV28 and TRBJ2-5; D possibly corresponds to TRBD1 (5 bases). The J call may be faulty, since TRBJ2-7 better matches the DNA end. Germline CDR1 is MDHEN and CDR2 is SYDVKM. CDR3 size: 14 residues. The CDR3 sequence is CASTRTLIPYEQYF. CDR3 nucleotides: TGTGCCAGCACCCGGACACTTATCCCATACGAGCAGTACTTC.

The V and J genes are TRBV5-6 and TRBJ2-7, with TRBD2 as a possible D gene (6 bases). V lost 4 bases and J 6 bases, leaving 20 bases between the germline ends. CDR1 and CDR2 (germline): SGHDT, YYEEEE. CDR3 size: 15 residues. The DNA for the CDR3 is TGTGCCAGCAGCCCCCTTCGGGTCGCGGGAAGCGAGCAGTACGTC. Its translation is CASSPLRVAGSEQYV.

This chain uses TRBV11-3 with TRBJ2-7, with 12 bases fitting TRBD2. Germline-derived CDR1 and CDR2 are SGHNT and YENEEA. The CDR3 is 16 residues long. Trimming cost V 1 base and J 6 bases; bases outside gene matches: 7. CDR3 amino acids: CASSLGLAGGPSEQYF. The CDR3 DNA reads TGTGCCAGCAGCTTAGGGCTAGCGGGAGGGCCCAGCGAGCAGTACTTC. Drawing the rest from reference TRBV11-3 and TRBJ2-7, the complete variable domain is EAGVVQSPRYKIIEKKQPVAFWCNPISGHNTLYWYLQNLGQGPELLIRYENEEAVDDSQLPKDRFSAERLKGVDSTLKIQPAELGDSAVYLCASSLGLAGGPSEQYFGPGTRLTVT.

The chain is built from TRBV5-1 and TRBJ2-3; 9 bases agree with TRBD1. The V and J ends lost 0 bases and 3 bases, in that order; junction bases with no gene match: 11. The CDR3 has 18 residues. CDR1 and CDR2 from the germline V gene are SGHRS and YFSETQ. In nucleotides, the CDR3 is TGCGCCAGCAGCTTGGGGATCGGACAGGGGCTAACTACAGATACGCAGTATTTT. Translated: CASSLGIGQGLTTDTQYF.

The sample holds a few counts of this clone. This CDR3 reads CASSQEGQLLYNEQFF. In nucleotides, the CDR3 is TGCGCCAGCAGCCAGGAGGGACAGCTACTTTACAATGAGCAGTTCTTC. This chain uses TRBV4-3 with TRBJ2-1, with D perhaps TRBD1 (7 bases). The CDR3 consists of 16 residues. Trimming left V 3 bases short and J 4 bases short, with 16 bases between. Germline values: CDR1 LGHNA, CDR2 YSLEER.

CDR3 nucleotide sequence: TGCGCCAGCAGCGGGACAGGGGTAGTCAGTTACGAGCAGTACTTC. Protein product: CASSGTGVVSYEQYF. The chain links TRBV4-1 to TRBJ2-7; 10 bases map to TRBD1. The CDR3 sequence is 15 residues long. Looked up from germline, CDR1 is MGHRA and CDR2 is YSYEKL. The V and J ends lost 5 bases and 4 bases, in that order; junction bases with no gene match: 8.

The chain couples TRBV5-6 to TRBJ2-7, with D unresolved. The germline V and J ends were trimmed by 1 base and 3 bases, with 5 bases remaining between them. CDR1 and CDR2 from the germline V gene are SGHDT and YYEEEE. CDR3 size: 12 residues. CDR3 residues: CASSLSGYEQYV. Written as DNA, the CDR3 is TGTGCCAGCAGCTTGTCAGGCTACGAGCAGTACGTC.